Below, 4 T cell receptor beta chains from the same sample are listed, as sequenced in a study of Ad26.COV2.S vaccination and SARS-CoV-2 variants. TCRdb's copy holds only in-frame clones and misses some; the assay was immunoSEQ multiplex PCR. Among approximately 400,000 clones listed, about 91% were seen once. Sequencing was performed on peripheral blood, taken after recovery from COVID-19. These receptor sequences come from a human donor who had recovered from COVID-19.

V is TRBV19 and J is TRBJ2-1, with TRBD1 matching 9 bases. J lost 7 bases, V lost 3 bases, and 7 bases had no gene match. Germline CDR1 reads LNHDA; CDR2 reads SQIVND (reference sequence). CDR3 length equals 15 residues. CDR3 bases: TGTGCCAGTAGTATCTCGACAGGGGGGAATAATGAGCAGTTCTTC. Protein product: CASSISTGGNNEQFF.

This chain links TRBV5-1 with TRBJ2-6; TRBD2 agrees at 8 bases. Germline values: CDR1 SGHRS, CDR2 YFSETQ. After removal of 3 bases from V and 0 bases from J, the junction contained 14 bases not matched to a gene. The CDR3 covers 20 residues. DNA for the CDR3: TGCGCCAGCAGCTCTAACGGTCGGGGGGGCTCCCTCTCTGGGGCCAACGTCCTGACTTTC. Amino acids: CASSSNGRGGSLSGANVLTF.

The CDR3, as DNA: TGTGCCAGCTCAGAAAGGACAGGAAGTTTTCGCGGGTTGTATGGCTACACCTTC. Protein: CASSERTGSFRGLYGYTF. The chain uses TRBV18 and TRBJ1-2; 7 bases map to TRBD1. Germline CDR1 reads KGHSH; CDR2 reads LQKENI. This CDR3 comprises 18 residues. J was trimmed by 5 bases and V by 5 bases; bases with no gene match: 20.

Details on this clone: The sample has other DNA sequences that encode this CDR3 too. The gene calls are TRBV9 and TRBJ2-2; no clear D gene. Germline CDR1 and CDR2: SGDLS and YYNGEE. The V end was cut by 2 bases, the J end by 4 bases, with 0 bases between. The CDR3 has 11 residues. CDR3 sequence reads: CASSVTGELFF. The CDR3 region has the DNA TGTGCCAGCAGCGTCACCGGGGAGCTGTTTTTT.